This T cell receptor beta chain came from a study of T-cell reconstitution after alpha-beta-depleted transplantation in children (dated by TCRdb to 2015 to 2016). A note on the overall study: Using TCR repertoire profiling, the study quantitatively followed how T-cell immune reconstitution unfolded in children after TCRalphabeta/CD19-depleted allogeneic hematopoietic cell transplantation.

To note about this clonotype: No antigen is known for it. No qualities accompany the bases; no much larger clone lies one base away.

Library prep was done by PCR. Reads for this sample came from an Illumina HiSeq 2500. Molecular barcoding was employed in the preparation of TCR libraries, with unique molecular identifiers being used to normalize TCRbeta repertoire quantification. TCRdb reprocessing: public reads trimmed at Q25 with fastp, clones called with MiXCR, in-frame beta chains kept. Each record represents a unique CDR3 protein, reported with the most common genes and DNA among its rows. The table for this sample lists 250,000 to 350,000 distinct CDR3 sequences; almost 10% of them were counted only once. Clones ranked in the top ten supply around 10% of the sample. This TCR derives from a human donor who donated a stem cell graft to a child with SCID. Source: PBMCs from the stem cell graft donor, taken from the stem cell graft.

The CDR3 reads as follows: CASNFWGTEETQYF. The DNA reads as follows: TGCGCCAGCAACTTTTGGGGGACGGAAGAGACCCAGTACTTC. The V and J segments used are TRBV5-1 and TRBJ2-5, with the D gene possibly TRBD1 or TRBD2, each one fitting 5 bases. CDR1 and CDR2 are drawn from the germline V gene: SGHRS, YFSETQ. Measured from the cysteine to the phenylalanine, the CDR3 is 14 residues long. The retained sequence is limited to the CDR3, 42 bases, with the frame set at the first base. The trim is 6 bases for V and 3 bases for J, with a gap of 15 bases between the germline ends.